This T cell receptor (beta chain) was profiled in a study of graft-versus-host responses after intestinal transplantation. Trimming at V came to 0 bases and at J to 2 bases, leaving 3 bases not matched to a gene. CDR1 and CDR2 (germline): LGHNA, YNFKEQ. The CDR3 spans 17 residues. Study-level results: Allograft clonal ratios (graft-versus-host to host-versus-graft) were high in patients who had graft-donor T cell macrochimerism. The study associated peak circulating GvH clone levels with early post-transplant HvG declines.

Generated by immunoSEQ multiplex PCR, the TCRdb table keeps only in-frame clones and is missing some. The table shows around 97,000 clones, with 91% occurring only once. As to this clone: Its target is unknown.

The clonotype comes from a human donor who was the organ donor for an intestinal transplant. This chain links TRBV4-2 with TRBJ2-3, with 12 bases that match TRBD2. The starting material was unstimulated CD4+ T cells sorted from spleen or lymph node cells, obtained before transplant. CDR3 sequence: CASSQDRTSGVTDTQYF. The CDR3 region has the DNA TGTGCCAGCAGCCAAGATAGGACTAGCGGGGTCACAGATACGCAGTATTTT.